The 18 T cell receptor beta chains given below trace back to one sample, sequenced in a study of OX40 agonist ivuxolimab in advanced cancers. The table came from immunoSEQ multiplex PCR; TCRdb's copy has only in-frame clones and leaves some out. The profile shows about 95,000 clones, over 75% of them singletons. This sample comprised CD4+ or CD8+ T cells sorted from blood, obtained in a trial of the OX40 agonist ivuxolimab. These receptors were taken from an adult with an advanced solid tumor such as melanoma, head and neck, liver or kidney cancer.

V and J are TRBV7-2 and TRBJ2-5, with D possibly TRBD1 on 6 matching bases. The CDR3 is 13 amino acids. Deletions cut 5 bases from V and 3 bases from J, with 10 bases between. CDR1 is SGHTA, CDR2 FQGNSA, per germline. The CDR3 coding sequence is TGTGCCAGCAGCAAACAGGGAAAAGAGACCCAGTACTTC. Amino acids: CASSKQGKETQYF.

The rearrangement links TRBV11-3 to TRBJ2-5; 9 bases are a match to TRBD1. The V gene end was trimmed by 5 bases and the J gene end by 4 bases; junction bases not matched to a gene: 5. Germline values: CDR1 SGHNT, CDR2 YENEEA. CDR3 length: 14 residues. The CDR3 protein is CASSPPTGGETQYF. The CDR3 DNA follows: TGTGCCAGCAGCCCCCCGACAGGGGGAGAGACCCAGTACTTC.

This clone appeared a single time. The genes are TRBV5-1 and TRBJ2-7, with D unresolved. The germline CDR1 and CDR2 sequences are SGHRS and YFSETQ. The CDR3 extends over 14 amino acids. Trimming removed 4 bases at V and 1 base at J, with 12 bases between. The CDR3 region is CASSRVLESYEQYF. The CDR3 bases are TGCGCCAGCAGCCGCGTCTTAGAGTCCTACGAGCAGTACTTC. The full variable domain, with the rest looked up from reference TRBV5-1 and TRBJ2-7, is KAGVTQTPRYLIKTRGQQVTLSCSPISGHRSVSWYQQTPGQGLQFLFEYFSETQRNKGNFPGRFSGRQFSNSRSEMNVSTLELGDSALYLCASSRVLESYEQYFGPGTRLTVT.

The V and J genes are TRBV28 and TRBJ2-5; possibly TRBD1 or TRBD2 for D (6 bases each). TRBJ2-7 explains the end of the DNA better; the J call may be wrong. CDR3 length: 16 amino acids. Germline V CDR1 and CDR2: MDHEN, SYDVKM. For the CDR3, the DNA is TGTGCCAGCGGCGACAGGATGACTAGTCCCTCCTACGAGCAGTACTTC. Translating gives CASGDRMTSPSYEQYF.

V and J are TRBV5-1 and TRBJ2-3, with 7 bases aligning to TRBD1. Germline lookup yields CDR1 SGHRS and CDR2 YFSETQ. With 4 bases clipped from V and 2 bases from J, the junction kept 10 bases outside the gene matches. The CDR3 totals 16 residues. The CDR3 is CASSAPSGTVTDTQYF. CDR3 nucleotides: TGCGCCAGCAGCGCCCCGTCCGGGACAGTCACAGATACGCAGTATTTT.

Remarks on this clone: The sample carries other DNA sequences with the same CDR3. CDR3 protein: CASSLSGGDYEQYF. The CDR3 nucleotides read TGCGCCAGCAGCTTATCAGGGGGCGACTACGAGCAGTACTTC. The rearrangement links TRBV5-1 to TRBJ2-7; 8 positions match TRBD1. CDR1 is SGHRS, CDR2 YFSETQ, per germline. The V segment lost 2 bases and the J segment 3 bases; nucleotides outside the gene matches: 4. The CDR3 spans 14 residues.

The chain combines TRBV21-1 with TRBJ2-7; the table's D gene call, TRBD1, was not cross checked with the DNA. TRBV21-1 counts as a pseudogene. The CDR3 has 24 amino acids. This CDR3 is CASSKTRYVGLQRIAPDKSYEQYF. The CDR3 nucleotides read TGTGCCAGCAGCAAAACCCGGTACGTCGGCCTACAACGGATTGCCCCAGACAAAAGCTACGAGCAGTACTTC.

The chain is built from TRBV7-9 and TRBJ1-3; D uncertain. V gave up 1 base and J gave up 4 bases, with 5 bases separating them. CDR1 is SEHNR and CDR2 is FQNEAQ in the germline V gene (reference sequence). This CDR3 is 13 amino acids long. CDR3 sequence: CASSLEVGNTIYF. DNA for the CDR3: TGTGCCAGCAGCTTAGAAGTGGGAAACACCATATATTTT. Full variable domain (outside the CDR3, taken from reference TRBV7-9 and TRBJ1-3): DTGVSQNPRHKITKRGQNVTFRCDPISEHNRLYWYRQTLGQGPEFLTYFQNEAQLEKSRLLSDRFSAERPKGSFSTLEIQRTEQGDSAMYLCASSLEVGNTIYFGEGSWLTVV.

The chain recombines TRBV19 with TRBJ2-7; D is uncertain. CDR3 size: 12 residues. CDR1 is LNHDA and CDR2 is SQIVND in the germline V gene (reference sequence). V was cut by 4 bases and J by 6 bases, with 10 bases left in between. The DNA for the CDR3 is TGTGCCAGTAGTACCCGAGGTTCCGAGCAGTACTTC. The encoded protein is CASSTRGSEQYF.

This chain joins TRBV27 and TRBJ2-5; D might be TRBD2 (5 bases). Trimming took off 10 bases at V and 5 bases at J, with 11 bases between the two ends. CDR3 length: 11 amino acids. Germline assignment: CDR1 MNHEY and CDR2 SMNVEV (reference sequence). In nucleotides, the CDR3 is TGTGCCACTCGGGAAGGGGAGACCCAGTACTTC. It encodes CATREGETQYF.

This rearrangement joins TRBV27 to TRBJ2-1; TRBD2 matches at 9 bases. Germline lookup yields CDR1 MNHEY and CDR2 SMNVEV (reference sequence). The CDR3 runs 15 residues. The V segment lost 3 bases and the J segment 12 bases; nucleotides outside the gene matches: 12. The CDR3 loop is CASSFGGTSLVGQFF. The CDR3 DNA reads TGTGCCAGCAGTTTCGGAGGGACTAGCCTGGTTGGGCAGTTCTTC.

This chain joins TRBV5-4 and TRBJ2-5; D remains ambiguous. Matching the DNA end better, TRBJ2-7 makes the J call doubtful. This CDR3 spans 13 amino acids. CDR1 is SGHNT and CDR2 is YYREEE in the germline V gene (reference sequence). For the CDR3, the DNA is TGTGCCAGCAGCTCGGGCGGTTTCTACGAGCAGTACTTC. Amino acids: CASSSGGFYEQYF.

The J gene is TRBJ1-1, the V gene TRBV19; D perhaps matches TRBD1 (6 bases). V lost 5 bases to trimming and J lost 1 base, with 14 bases between them. This CDR3 spans 15 amino acids. From germline, CDR1 is LNHDA and CDR2 SQIVND (reference sequence). DNA of the CDR3: TGTGCCAGTAGTCTCTGGGGGGGGCAGAACACTGAAGCTTTCTTT. Translated, it gives CASSLWGGQNTEAFF.

A few counts support this clone. The chain joins TRBV11-2 to TRBJ2-7; D assignment may be TRBD1 or TRBD2 (5 bases each). Germline V gives CDR1 SGHAT, CDR2 FQNNGV. V was cut by 3 bases and J by 4 bases, with 10 bases left in between. This CDR3 spans 13 amino acids. The CDR3 loop reads CASSLGRSYEQYF. The CDR3 nucleotides are TGTGCCAGCAGCTTGGGACGGTCGTACGAGCAGTACTTC.

This clone was detected a few times. The V call is TRBV29-1, the J call TRBJ2-1, with a possible D match to TRBD1 (5 bases). Germline V gene lookup returns CDR1 SQVTM and CDR2 ANQGSEA. The V end was cut by 5 bases, the J end by 2 bases, with 7 bases between. This CDR3 has 12 residues. CDR3 region: CSVRTTYNEQFF. In DNA, the CDR3 is TGCAGCGTTAGGACAACCTACAATGAGCAGTTCTTC.

This rearrangement joins TRBV19 to TRBJ2-1; D possibly matches TRBD1 or TRBD2 (6 bases each). Germline V gives CDR1 LNHDA, CDR2 SQIVND (reference sequence). This CDR3 has 14 amino acids. The V end was cut by 4 bases, the J end by 7 bases, with 14 bases between. The CDR3 region has the DNA TGTGCCAGTAGTAGGGGGGCATCGAGTAATGAGCAGTTCTTC. Protein product: CASSRGASSNEQFF.

The chain joins TRBV5-1 to TRBJ2-1, with a tentative D call TRBD2 (7 bases). V gave up 0 bases and J gave up 0 bases, with 10 bases separating them. This CDR3 is 16 amino acids long. Germline values: CDR1 SGHRS, CDR2 YFSETQ. CDR3 sequence (DNA): TGCGCCAGCAGCTTGGAGGGGGAGGGCTCCTACAATGAGCAGTTCTTC. This gives the protein CASSLEGEGSYNEQFF.

The chain recombines TRBV11-1 with TRBJ2-3, with 7 nucleotides matching TRBD1. Germline loops: CDR1 SGHAT, CDR2 FQDESV (reference sequence). V was pared by 5 bases and J by 5 bases, with 13 bases of the junction left unmatched. CDR3 size: 16 residues. CDR3 region: CASSGRDRIRRDTQYF. For the CDR3, the DNA is TGTGCCAGCAGCGGAAGGGACAGAATAAGGCGAGATACGCAGTATTTT.